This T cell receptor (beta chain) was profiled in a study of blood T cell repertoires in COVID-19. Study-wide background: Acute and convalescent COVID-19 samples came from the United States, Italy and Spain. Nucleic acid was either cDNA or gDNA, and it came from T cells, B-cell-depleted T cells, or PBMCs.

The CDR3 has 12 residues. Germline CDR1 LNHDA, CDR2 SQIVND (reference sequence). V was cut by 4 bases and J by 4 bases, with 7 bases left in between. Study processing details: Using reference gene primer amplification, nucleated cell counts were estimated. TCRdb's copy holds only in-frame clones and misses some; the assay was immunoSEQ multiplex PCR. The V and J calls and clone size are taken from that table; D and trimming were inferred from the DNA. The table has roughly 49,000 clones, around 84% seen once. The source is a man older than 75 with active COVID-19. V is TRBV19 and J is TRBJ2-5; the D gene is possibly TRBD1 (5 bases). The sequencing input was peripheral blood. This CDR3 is CASSRTGETQYF. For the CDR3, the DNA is TGTGCCAGTAGTAGAACAGGAGAGACCCAGTACTTC.